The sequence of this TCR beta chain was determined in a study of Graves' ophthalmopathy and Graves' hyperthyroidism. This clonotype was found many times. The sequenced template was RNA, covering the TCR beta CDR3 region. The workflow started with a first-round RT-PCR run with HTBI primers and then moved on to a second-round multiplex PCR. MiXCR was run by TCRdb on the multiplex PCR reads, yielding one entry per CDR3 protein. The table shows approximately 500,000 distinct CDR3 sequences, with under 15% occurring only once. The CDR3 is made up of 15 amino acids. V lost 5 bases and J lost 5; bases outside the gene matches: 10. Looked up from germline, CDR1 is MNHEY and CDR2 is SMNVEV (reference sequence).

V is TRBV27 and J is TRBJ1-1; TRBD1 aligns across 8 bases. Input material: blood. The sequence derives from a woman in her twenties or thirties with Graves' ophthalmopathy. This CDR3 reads CASSPWTGKRTEAFF. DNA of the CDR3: TGTGCCAGCAGTCCTTGGACAGGGAAACGTACTGAAGCTTTCTTT.